The clone carrying this T cell receptor beta chain was counted a few times. These data originate in a study of patients and donors after allogeneic stem cell transplantation. TCRdb re-called the RT-PCR reads with MiXCR, one entry per CDR3 protein. The profile shows about a million distinct CDR3 sequences, approximately 18% of them singletons. CDR3 length equals 17 residues. The ends were cut back, 3 bases at V and 4 bases at J, with 23 bases in the middle. Germline values: CDR1 SGHRS, CDR2 YFSETQ. The genes are TRBV5-1 and TRBJ2-7, with D maybe TRBD1 (8 bases). The clonotype originates from a human donor who was either an allogeneic HSCT recipient or a stem cell or donor lymphocyte infusion donor (not recorded which). It is not recorded whose cells these are; they may come from a transplant donor. The sequenced sample was blood, either unsorted or a sorted T cell fraction (not recorded which). CDR3 sequence (DNA): TGCGCCAGCAGCTCGTCAGGGGGCGGGAGAGGTGGTTACGAGCAGTACTTC. It yields the protein CASSSSGGGRGGYEQYF.